The rows below give T cell receptor beta chains drawn from one sample of a study of blood T cell repertoires in COVID-19. TCRdb's table, derived via immunoSEQ multiplex PCR, lists solely in-frame clones and lacks some. The data show about 110,000 clones, 65% to 90% seen once. Material: peripheral blood. Every receptor here comes from a woman in her sixties with acute or convalescent COVID-19. Both conserved end residues are part of each CDR3. Each record gives: V gene, J gene, D gene, clone size, CDR3 protein, CDR3 DNA. The D gene is left open where the match is weak. Clone size appears in some rows only: once, few, many, or a class for an expanded clone.

v_call: TRBV11-1; j_call: TRBJ2-5; d_call: TRBD1; clone_size: -; cdr3_aa: CASSPGTGGQETQYF; cdr3_nt: TGTGCCAGCAGCCCCGGGACAGGGGGTCAAGAGACCCAGTACTTC
v_call: TRBV13; j_call: TRBJ2-1; d_call: TRBD2; clone_size: -; cdr3_aa: CASSLEASGYNEQFF; cdr3_nt: TGTGCCAGCAGCTTAGAGGCTAGCGGCTACAATGAGCAGTTCTTC
v_call: TRBV5-1; j_call: TRBJ2-5; d_call: -; clone_size: -; cdr3_aa: CASSATGRKEETQYF; cdr3_nt: TGCGCCAGCAGCGCAACGGGGAGGAAGGAGGAGACCCAGTACTTC
v_call: TRBV30; j_call: TRBJ1-1; d_call: -; clone_size: -; cdr3_aa: CAWSNPWGGGTEAFF; cdr3_nt: TGTGCCTGGAGTAACCCGTGGGGCGGCGGCACTGAAGCTTTCTTT
v_call: TRBV18; j_call: TRBJ2-1; d_call: TRBD1; clone_size: -; cdr3_aa: CASSQDRTSYNEQFF; cdr3_nt: TGTGCCAGCTCCCAGGACAGGACCTCCTACAATGAGCAGTTCTTC
v_call: TRBV5-8; j_call: TRBJ2-5; d_call: TRBD2; clone_size: -; cdr3_aa: CASGVAGEWETQYF; cdr3_nt: TGTGCCAGCGGGGTAGCGGGGGAGTGGGAGACCCAGTACTTC
v_call: TRBV5-6; j_call: TRBJ1-5; d_call: -; clone_size: few; cdr3_aa: CASSVTGRDQPQHF; cdr3_nt: TGTGCCAGCAGCGTCACAGGGAGGGATCAGCCCCAGCATTTT
v_call: TRBV6-5; j_call: TRBJ1-1; d_call: -; clone_size: -; cdr3_aa: CASKQGQGNTEAFF; cdr3_nt: TGTGCCAGCAAACAGGGTCAGGGCAACACTGAAGCTTTCTTT
v_call: TRBV5-1; j_call: TRBJ1-2; d_call: -; clone_size: -; cdr3_aa: CASSRGEQGFMGGYTF; cdr3_nt: TGCGCCAGCTCCCGCGGGGAGCAGGGTTTTATGGGTGGCTACACCTTC
v_call: TRBV5-6; j_call: TRBJ2-6; d_call: -; clone_size: -; cdr3_aa: CASSLSGANVLTF; cdr3_nt: TGTGCCAGCAGCCTTTCTGGGGCCAACGTCCTGACTTTC
v_call: TRBV4-3; j_call: TRBJ1-4; d_call: -; clone_size: -; cdr3_aa: CASSQESRRRQGEKLFF; cdr3_nt: TGCGCCAGCAGCCAAGAATCTAGGCGACGCCAAGGTGAAAAACTGTTTTTT